Below, 10 T cell receptor beta chains from the same sample are listed, as sequenced in a study of T cell repertoires in cytomegalovirus infection. Each CDR3 protein is one row after TCRdb ran MiXCR on the reads. The data contain 500,000 or so distinct CDR3 sequences, 16% of them singletons. Sequences were obtained from CD8+ T cells from PBMCs. Receptor source: a human donor in good health (CMV status not recorded). Some clones in this sample may be carry-over from other donors' samples.

This clonotype was picked up many times. This chain uses TRBV27 with TRBJ2-7, with 9 bases matching TRBD2. The length of the CDR3 is 15 residues. V lost 5 bases, J lost 4 bases, and 9 bases stayed unmatched. Germline CDR1 MNHEY, CDR2 SMNVEV (reference sequence). DNA of the CDR3: TGTGCCAGCAGTGATCCCCTAGCGGGGTTTTACGAGCAGTACTTC. Its protein is CASSDPLAGFYEQYF.

In this sample, this clonotype turned up many times. This chain joins TRBV7-9 and TRBJ2-1, with TRBD2 matching over 9 bases. Germline values: CDR1 SEHNR, CDR2 FQNEAQ (reference sequence). J was trimmed by 9 bases and V by 2 bases; bases with no gene match: 5. CDR3 length: 14 residues. The CDR3 loop reads CASSLLREGGEQFF. CDR3 DNA sequence: TGTGCCAGCAGCTTATTGCGGGAGGGCGGTGAGCAGTTCTTC.

This clonotype was detected ten times or more. The rearrangement joins TRBV11-2 to TRBJ2-1, with a possible D match to TRBD2 (5 bases). The CDR3 consists of 15 residues. The germline CDR1 and CDR2 sequences are SGHAT and FQNNGV. V dropped 2 bases and J dropped 7 bases, with 15 bases sitting between them. The CDR3 bases are TGTGCCAGCAGCTTATATGGTCCCGAGGGAAATGAGCAGTTCTTC. The encoded protein is CASSLYGPEGNEQFF.

This clonotype was observed at least ten times. The CDR3 is CASSLGDRGNTEAFF. The CDR3 DNA follows: TGTGCCAGCAGCTTAGGGGACAGGGGAAACACTGAAGCTTTCTTT. The chain employs TRBV7-9 and TRBJ1-1; 10 bases match TRBD1. This CDR3 has 15 amino acids. The V and J ends lost 1 base and 2 bases, in that order; junction bases with no gene match: 1. Germline V lookup: CDR1 SEHNR, CDR2 FQNEAQ (reference sequence).

A remark on this clonotype: The conserved phenylalanine or tryptophan is not found at the CDR3 terminus, so this likely reflects a read error. This chain joins TRBV11-1 and TRBJ2-2, with 12 bases matching TRBD2. Germline V lookup: CDR1 SGHAT, CDR2 FQDESV (reference sequence). The CDR3 has 17 amino acids. With 7 bases clipped from V and 6 bases from J, the junction kept 12 bases outside the gene matches. CDR3 in amino acids: CASTTVTSGSEAGELFL. The CDR3 coding sequence is TGTGCCAGCACCACCGTGACTAGCGGGAGCGAGGCCGGGGAGCTGTTTTTG.

For the CDR3, the DNA is TGTGCCAGCAGCCCAGGAGGAATTTGGGGCTACACCTTC. This gives the protein CASSPGGIWGYTF. The chain combines TRBV13 with TRBJ1-2; D not resolved. CDR3 length: 13 amino acids. The germline V gene encodes CDR1 PRHDT and CDR2 FYEKMQ (reference sequence). Trimming took 5 bases from V and 8 from J, leaving 15 bases between them.

This clonotype has at least ten counts. The genes are TRBV10-2 and TRBJ2-3; 9 bases match TRBD2. V was pared by 8 bases and J by 2 bases, with 5 bases of the junction left unmatched. Germline V gene sequence: CDR1 WSHSY, CDR2 SAAADI. The CDR3 totals 14 residues. The CDR3 bases are TGCGCCAGCGGAAGCGGGGGGTCCACAGATACGCAGTATTTT. This translates into CASGSGGSTDTQYF.

This clonotype showed up many times. V is TRBV4-1 and J is TRBJ2-1; D remains ambiguous. Germline V gives CDR1 MGHRA, CDR2 YSYEKL. Trimming removed 0 bases from V and 7 bases from J, with 7 bases in between. There are 13 residues in the CDR3. The CDR3 loop reads CASSQDLGNEQFF. For the CDR3, the DNA is TGCGCCAGCAGCCAAGATCTGGGGAATGAGCAGTTCTTC.

This clonotype was counted ten times or more. The chain employs TRBV29-1 and TRBJ2-7, with no clear D. The CDR3 has 15 residues. CDR1 is SQVTM, CDR2 ANQGSEA, per germline. V shed 7 bases and J shed 0 bases, with 19 bases lying between them. The CDR3: CSAVLLRVSSYEQYF. CDR3 sequence (DNA): TGCAGCGCCGTCCTTCTCCGGGTTAGCTCCTACGAGCAGTACTTC.

Ten or more counts support this clonotype. The chain is built from TRBV11-3 and TRBJ2-5; D call uncertain. V was clipped by 0 bases and J by 5 bases, with 7 bases between them. The CDR3 runs 13 residues. Germline V lookup: CDR1 SGHNT, CDR2 YENEEA. The CDR3 DNA follows: TGTGCCAGCAGCTTAGATCAATGGGAGACCCAGTACTTC. This encodes CASSLDQWETQYF.